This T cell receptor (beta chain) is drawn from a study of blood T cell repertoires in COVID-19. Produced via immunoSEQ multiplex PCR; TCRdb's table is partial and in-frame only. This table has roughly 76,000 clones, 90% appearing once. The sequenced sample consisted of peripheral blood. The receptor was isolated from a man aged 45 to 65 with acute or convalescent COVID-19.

CDR3 region: CASSVGGFATGELFF. Here the CDR3 DNA reads TGTGCCAGCAGTGTAGGAGGATTCGCGACCGGGGAGCTGTTTTTT. The chain employs TRBV2 and TRBJ2-2; possible D gene TRBD2, 5 bases. V lost 4 bases, J lost 5 bases, and 14 bases lay in between. CDR1 and CDR2 (germline): SNHLY, FYNNEI. This CDR3 comprises 15 residues.